This T cell receptor beta chain is drawn from a study of shared clonotypes between healthy human individuals. Study-level findings and limits: Larger estimated richness was generally seen in naive subsets than in memory subsets. Generation probability values for non-shared clonotypes were lower than those for clonotypes shared by all four donors.

CD8 cells classed as naive were CD45RO-negative and positively selected for CCR7, excluding terminally differentiated effector memory CD45RA+ cells. The donors were all Caucasian adults (living in Nashville, Tennessee). On this clone: Its antigen is currently unknown.

The test was conducted at deep level. Measured with immunoSEQ multiplex PCR; TCRdb has only the in-frame clones, and not every one. Counted here are 600,000 or so clones, roughly 98% occurring once; the ten biggest clones make up 0.3%. This CDR3 region has 15 residues. Germline loops: CDR1 MNHEY, CDR2 SMNVEV (reference sequence). Trimming removed 4 bases at V and 1 base at J, with 11 bases between. The J gene is TRBJ1-5, the V gene TRBV27, with D possibly matching TRBD1 (5 bases). Sequencing input: naive CD8+ T cells sorted from blood. The sequence came from a man under 40 in good health. CDR3 amino acids: CASSSGGYSNQPQHF. CDR3 DNA: TGTGCCAGCAGTTCCGGGGGGTACAGCAATCAGCCCCAGCATTTT.